These 10 T cell receptor beta chains were all obtained from the same sample, sequenced in a study of CD8+CD57+ T cells in acquired aplastic anemia. TCR beta VDJ and CDR3 profiles were obtained from a genomic DNA template. TCRdb reprocessed the reads with MiXCR, giving one entry per CDR3 protein. The table lists roughly 420,000 distinct CDR3 sequences, about 70% of them singletons. Input material: sorted CD4+, CD8+, or CD8+CD57+ T cells (not recorded which) from PBMCs. The receptors derive from a human donor in good health, serving as a control.

On this clonotype: Compared with germline, one end of the junction differs, possibly owing to a read error. The rearrangement links TRBV7-2 to TRBJ2-2; D may match TRBD1 or TRBD2 (5 bases each). The germline gives CDR1 SGHTA, CDR2 FQGNSA. CDR3 length equals 16 residues. DNA of the CDR3: TGTGCCAGCGGCTTAGACGGGGACGGGCGGCGATGCGAGCTGTTTTTT. It yields the protein CASGLDGDGRRCELFF.

As regards this clonotype: At one of its ends the junction is not consistent with the germline gene, which may arise from a read error. The V and J genes are TRBV10-2 and TRBJ1-1, with D unclear. The V gene's germline CDR1 is WSHSY and CDR2 SAAADI. This CDR3 has 11 residues. The CDR3 DNA sequence: TGCGCCAGCAGGGGGTCGGGTGAAGCTTCCTTT. It translates to CASRGSGEASF.

There are many counts of this clonotype. This chain uses TRBV20-1 with TRBJ2-1; 8 positions agree with TRBD2. This CDR3 spans 14 amino acids. V was pared by 7 bases and J by 3 bases, with 8 bases of the junction left unmatched. The germline CDR1 and CDR2 sequences are DFQATT and SNEGSKA (reference sequence). CDR3 bases: TGCAGTGTCACTAGCGGTCTACACTACAATGAGCAGTTCTTC. Its protein is CSVTSGLHYNEQFF.

This clonotype was picked up one time. A junction end diverges from the germline sequence, so it may reflect a read error. CDR3 sequence: CASSFDRGRSEYGYTF. The CDR3 DNA reads as TGTGCCAGCAGCTTCGACAGGGGGCGTAGCGAGTATGGGTACACCTTC. The chain uses TRBV7-8 and TRBJ1-2, with 10 bases that match TRBD1. This CDR3 has 16 amino acids. CDR1 and CDR2 (germline): SGHVS, FQNEAQ.

This clonotype was observed a single time. The chain uses TRBV5-4 and TRBJ2-1, with D tentatively TRBD1 or TRBD2 (5 bases each). The DNA end favors TRBJ2-7, so the J call may be wrong. Germline V CDR1 and CDR2: SGHNT, YYREEE (reference sequence). The CDR3 runs to 14 residues. The CDR3 DNA is TGTGCCAGCAGCGGGGGACGAATCGCCTACGAGCAGTACTTC. Its translation: CASSGGRIAYEQYF.

This clonotype was recorded once. The chain employs TRBV10-3 and TRBJ1-2; no reliable D call. This CDR3 is 14 amino acids long. Trimming cost V 4 bases and J 12 bases, with 21 bases left between them. Per germline, CDR1 ENHRY and CDR2 SYGVKD. The CDR3 DNA is TGTGCCATCAGTGTATCCGACATGAACTCTGACGACACCTTC. Protein: CAISVSDMNSDDTF.

The chain links TRBV20-1 to TRBJ2-3; the D gene is possibly TRBD2 (5 bases). V lost 1 base and J 3 bases, leaving 14 bases between the germline ends. The CDR3 has 15 residues. Per the germline V gene, CDR1 is DFQATT and CDR2 is SNEGSKA (reference sequence). CDR3 DNA sequence: TGCAGTGCTAGAGTGTCTGGGTGGGAGACAGATACGCAGTATTTT. Amino acids: CSARVSGWETDTQYF.

Concerning this clonotype itself: Since no conserved phenylalanine or tryptophan closes the CDR3, a read error is the likely cause. Because the CDR3's place on the DNA is in doubt, the DNA is left out and the CDR3 is given as listed by TCRdb. The rearrangement uses TRBV10-3 and TRBJ1-4. CDR1 ENHRY and CDR2 SYGVKD come from the germline V gene. The CDR3 is 10 residues long, counting both termini. The CDR3 sequence: CAISDEKQYS.

This clonotype has a count of ten or more. V gene TRBV5-1 combines with J gene TRBJ1-5, with D hard to call. This CDR3 spans 14 amino acids. Deletions cut 0 bases from V and 3 bases from J, with 7 bases between. Germline V lookup: CDR1 SGHRS, CDR2 YFSETQ. In DNA form, the CDR3 reads TGCGCCAGCAGCTTGGAAGGGAACAATCAGCCCCAGCATTTT. It encodes CASSLEGNNQPQHF.

Concerning this clonotype itself: It is likely a read error, because the conserved phenylalanine at the end of the CDR3 is missing. The DNA is omitted, as the CDR3 cannot be located on it reliably, and the CDR3 follows TCRdb's listing. The chain joins TRBV7-2 to TRBJ1-2. The CDR3 sequence runs 12 residues, both termini included. The germline V gene has CDR1 SGHTA and CDR2 FQGNSA. Here the CDR3 reads CASSDRSTDTQY.